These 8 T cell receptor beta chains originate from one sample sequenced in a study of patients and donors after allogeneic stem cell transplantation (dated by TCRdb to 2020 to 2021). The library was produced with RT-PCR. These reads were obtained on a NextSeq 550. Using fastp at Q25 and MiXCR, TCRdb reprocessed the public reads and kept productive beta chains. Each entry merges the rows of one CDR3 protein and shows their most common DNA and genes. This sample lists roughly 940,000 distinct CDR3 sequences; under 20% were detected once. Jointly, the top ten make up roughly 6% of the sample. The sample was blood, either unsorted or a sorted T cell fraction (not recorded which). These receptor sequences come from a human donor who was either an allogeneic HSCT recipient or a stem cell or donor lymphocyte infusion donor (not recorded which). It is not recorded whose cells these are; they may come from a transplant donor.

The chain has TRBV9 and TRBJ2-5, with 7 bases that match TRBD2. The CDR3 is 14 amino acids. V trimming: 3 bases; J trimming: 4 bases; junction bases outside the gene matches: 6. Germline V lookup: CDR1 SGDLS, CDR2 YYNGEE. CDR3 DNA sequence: TGTGCCAGCAGCGGAGACGAGCGGGGAGAGACCCAGTACTTC. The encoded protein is CASSGDERGETQYF.

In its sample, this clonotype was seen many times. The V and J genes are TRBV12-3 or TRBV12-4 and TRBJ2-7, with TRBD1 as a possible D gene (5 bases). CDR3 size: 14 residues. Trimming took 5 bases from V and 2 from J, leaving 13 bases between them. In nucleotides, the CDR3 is TGTGCCAGCAGTCAGGGTAAGGGTGCCTACGAGCAGTACTTC. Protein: CASSQGKGAYEQYF.

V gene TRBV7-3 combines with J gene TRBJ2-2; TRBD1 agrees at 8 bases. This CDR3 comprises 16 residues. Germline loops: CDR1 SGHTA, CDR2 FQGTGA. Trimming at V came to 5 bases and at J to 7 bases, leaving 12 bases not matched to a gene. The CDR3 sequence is CASSKIRQGRGGELFF. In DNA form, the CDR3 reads TGTGCCAGCAGCAAAATCCGACAGGGGCGGGGCGGGGAGCTGTTTTTT.

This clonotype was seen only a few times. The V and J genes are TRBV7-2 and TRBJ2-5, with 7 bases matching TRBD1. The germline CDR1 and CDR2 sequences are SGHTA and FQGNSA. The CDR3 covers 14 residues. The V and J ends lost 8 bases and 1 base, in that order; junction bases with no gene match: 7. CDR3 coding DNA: TGTGCCAGCGGGACAGTAACCCTCCAAGAGACCCAGTACTTC. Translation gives CASGTVTLQETQYF.

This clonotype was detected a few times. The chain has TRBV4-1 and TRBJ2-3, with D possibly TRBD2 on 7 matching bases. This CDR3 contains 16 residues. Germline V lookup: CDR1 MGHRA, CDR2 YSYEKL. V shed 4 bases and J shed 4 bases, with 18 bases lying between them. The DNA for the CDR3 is TGCGCCAGCAGCCTTTCCGCTAGGGGGGGGTCAGATACGCAGTATTTT. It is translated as CASSLSARGGSDTQYF.

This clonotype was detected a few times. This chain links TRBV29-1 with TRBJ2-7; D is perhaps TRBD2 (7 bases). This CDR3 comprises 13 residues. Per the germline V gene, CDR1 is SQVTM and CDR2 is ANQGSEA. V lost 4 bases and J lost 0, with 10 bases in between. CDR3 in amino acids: CSVGGGHSYEQYF. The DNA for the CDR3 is TGCAGCGTTGGGGGGGGGCACTCCTACGAGCAGTACTTC.

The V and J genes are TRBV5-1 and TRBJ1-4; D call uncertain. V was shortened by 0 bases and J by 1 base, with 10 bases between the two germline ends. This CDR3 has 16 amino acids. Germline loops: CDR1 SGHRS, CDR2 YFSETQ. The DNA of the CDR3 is TGCGCCAGCAGCTTGGGGCCGCCGGGAACTAATGAAAAACTGTTTTTT. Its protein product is CASSLGPPGTNEKLFF.

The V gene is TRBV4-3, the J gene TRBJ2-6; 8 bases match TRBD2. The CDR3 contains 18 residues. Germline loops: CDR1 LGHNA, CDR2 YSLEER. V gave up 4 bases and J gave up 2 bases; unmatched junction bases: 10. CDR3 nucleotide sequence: TGCGCCAGCAGCCCCCGGGGGGGATTTCCCACTGGGGCCAACGTCCTGACTTTC. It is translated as CASSPRGGFPTGANVLTF.